Listed below are T cell receptor beta chains from one sample, sequenced in a study of cytomegalovirus exposure and HLA in healthy donors. TCRdb's table, derived via immunoSEQ multiplex PCR, lists solely in-frame clones and lacks some. The top ten clones hold roughly 1.8% of a sample with about 130,000 clones, about 80% of them seen once. Material: PBMCs. These receptors were obtained from a woman between 45 and 60 years old in good health and CMV-seronegative. Each CDR3 is given with its conserved first and last residue. A D gene is named only where the DNA matches it firmly. For some rows the clone size is stated as once, few or many, or as a class when expanded; others skip it.

>TRBV30|TRBJ2-3|-|-|11
CAWGQVDTQYF
TGTGCCTGGGGCCAAGTGGATACGCAGTATTTT
>TRBV28|TRBJ2-1|TRBD2|-|18
CASSPHRMGLAGYNEQFF
TGTGCCAGCAGTCCCCACCGGATGGGACTAGCGGGTTACAATGAGCAGTTCTTC
>TRBV30|TRBJ2-2|-|-|14
CAWTPRLNTGELFF
TGTGCCTGGACTCCGAGACTGAACACCGGGGAGCTGTTTTTT
>TRBV5-8|TRBJ2-3|-|-|16
CASSFRRLGLTDTQYF
TGTGCCAGCAGCTTTCGGAGACTAGGATTGACAGATACGCAGTATTTT
>TRBV5-1|TRBJ2-3|TRBD2|few|14
CASSGRVQGDTQYF
TGCGCCAGCAGCGGGAGGGTTCAAGGAGATACGCAGTATTTT
>TRBV5-1|TRBJ1-2|TRBD1|few|15
CASSLEGGRAGGYTF
TGCGCCAGCAGCTTGGAAGGGGGCAGGGCTGGTGGCTACACCTTC
>TRBV9|TRBJ1-1|-|-|15
CASSVAASRGTEAFF
TGTGCCAGCAGCGTAGCTGCGTCAAGAGGCACTGAAGCTTTCTTT
>TRBV30|TRBJ2-5|TRBD2|-|14
CAWSVPAGVETQYF
TGTGCCTGGAGTGTACCAGCGGGAGTAGAGACCCAGTACTTC
>TRBV27|TRBJ2-7|TRBD2|-|16
CASSPLGLAGAYEQYF
TGTGCCAGCAGTCCCTTGGGACTAGCGGGAGCTTACGAGCAGTACTTC
>TRBV6-6|TRBJ1-1|TRBD1|few|15
CASSSTQTPGQGFCF
TGTGCCAGCAGTTCCACCCAGACCCCGGGACAGGGTTTTTGCTTT
>TRBV7-9|TRBJ2-5|TRBD2|-|14
CASRTSGGRETQYF
TGTGCCAGTCGGACTAGCGGGGGTAGGGAGACCCAGTACTTC
>TRBV6-5|TRBJ1-5|-|-|15
CASSPVGDSNQPQHF
TGTGCCAGCAGCCCGGTCGGGGATAGCAATCAGCCCCAGCATTTT
>TRBV30|TRBJ2-1|-|-|13
CAWSVGGPNEQFF
TGTGCCTGGAGTGTCGGCGGGCCGAATGAGCAGTTCTTC
>TRBV5-1|TRBJ2-1|-|-|14
CASIPDNSYNEQFF
TGCGCCAGCATCCCGGACAACTCCTACAATGAGCAGTTCTTC
>TRBV5-1|TRBJ1-3|TRBD1|-|18
CASSLVGTGVLAGNTIYF
TGCGCCAGCAGCTTGGTTGGGACAGGGGTCTTAGCTGGAAACACCATATATTTT
>TRBV7-9|TRBJ1-5|-|-|14
CASSSDGGDQPQHF
TGTGCCAGCAGCTCAGACGGGGGGGATCAGCCCCAGCATTTT
>TRBV4-3|TRBJ2-3|TRBD2|-|16
CASSTSGSGRTDTQYF
TGCGCCAGCAGCACCTCCGGGAGCGGGAGAACAGATACGCAGTATTTT
>TRBV29-1|TRBJ1-3|-|-|17
CSVEWANSGIGGNTIYF
TGCAGCGTTGAATGGGCTAACAGCGGGATAGGTGGAAACACCATATATTTT
>TRBV5-1|TRBJ1-3|-|few|16
CASSHLDSRSGNTIYF
TGCGCCAGCAGCCACCTCGACAGCCGCTCTGGAAACACCATATATTTT
>TRBV7-3|TRBJ2-3|-|-|12
CASSPARDTQYF
TGTGCCAGCAGCCCCGCCAGAGATACGCAGTATTTT
>TRBV7-8|TRBJ2-1|-|few|16
CASSLLLRSSYNEQFF
TGTGCCAGCAGCTTGCTCCTACGGAGCTCCTACAATGAGCAGTTCTTC
>TRBV7-8|TRBJ2-4|TRBD1|-|17
CASSLGIGAGGQNIQYF
TGTGCCAGCAGCTTAGGGATTGGGGCAGGGGGCCAAAACATTCAGTACTTC
>TRBV5-1|TRBJ2-7|TRBD2|-|15
CASSLTSGSQGEQYF
TGCGCCAGCAGCTTGACTAGCGGGAGCCAAGGGGAGCAGTACTTC
>TRBV5-4|TRBJ2-5|TRBD1|-|15
CASSYTGAGLETQYF
TGTGCCAGCAGTTACACAGGGGCCGGGCTGGAGACCCAGTACTTC
>TRBV9|TRBJ2-1|TRBD1|-|22
CASSPRGGTGGPISHSYNEQFF
TGTGCCAGCAGCCCTAGGGGTGGGACAGGGGGTCCCATCTCCCATAGCTACAATGAGCAGTTCTTC
>TRBV9|TRBJ1-1|-|-|19
CASSVAAGPLRMMNTEAFF
TGTGCCAGCAGCGTAGCCGCAGGGCCGCTTAGGATGATGAACACTGAAGCTTTCTTT
>TRBV29-1|TRBJ2-5|-|-|11
CSVELVSARYF
TGCAGCGTTGAACTGGTTTCAGCGCGGTACTTC
>TRBV11-3|TRBJ2-2|TRBD2|-|15
CASSPGLADTGELFF
TGTGCCAGCAGCCCAGGACTAGCCGACACCGGGGAGCTGTTTTTT
>TRBV6-1|TRBJ1-1|-|-|15
CASSGRGSGNTEAFF
TGTGCCAGCAGTGGTCGGGGGAGTGGGAACACTGAAGCTTTCTTT
>TRBV7-2|TRBJ2-7|-|-|14
CASSLRGLPYEQYF
TGTGCCAGCAGCTTAAGGGGCTTACCATACGAGCAGTACTTC
>TRBV7-2|TRBJ2-1|TRBD2|-|15
CASSLVAREYNEQFF
TGTGCCAGCAGCTTAGTGGCGCGGGAGTACAATGAGCAGTTCTTC
>TRBV11-3|TRBJ1-1|-|-|16
CASSASPGHTNTEAFF
TGTGCCAGCAGCGCGTCACCGGGACACACGAACACTGAAGCTTTCTTT
>TRBV30|TRBJ2-3|TRBD1|-|12
CAWASGGDTQYF
TGTGCCTGGGCCTCAGGGGGAGATACGCAGTATTTT
>TRBV18|TRBJ1-1|TRBD1|once|15
CASSPTGVANTEAFF
TGTGCCAGCTCCCCAACAGGGGTGGCCAACACTGAAGCTTTCTTT
>TRBV4-3|TRBJ1-1|-|-|14
CASSPHHRGTEAFF
TGCGCCAGCAGCCCCCACCACCGGGGGACTGAAGCTTTCTTT
>TRBV30|TRBJ2-7|TRBD1|-|13
CAWSGTGAGEQYF
TGTGCCTGGAGTGGAACAGGGGCCGGCGAGCAGTACTTC
>TRBV9|TRBJ2-3|TRBD2|-|16
CASSVGASGSTDTQYF
TGTGCCAGCAGCGTAGGGGCTAGCGGAAGCACAGATACGCAGTATTTT
>TRBV7-9|TRBJ2-5|TRBD2|-|13
CASSLSGSETQYF
TGTGCCAGCAGCTTGAGCGGGAGTGAGACCCAGTACTTC
>TRBV5-1|TRBJ2-7|-|once|14
CASSLDGLKDEQYF
TGCGCCAGCAGCTTGGACGGGTTGAAGGACGAGCAGTACTTC
>TRBV19|TRBJ2-7|TRBD2|-|14
CASSISGRWNEQYF
TGTGCCAGTAGTATTAGCGGGAGATGGAACGAGCAGTACTTC
>TRBV28|TRBJ1-3|-|-|14
CASIEEISGNTIYF
TGTGCCAGCATTGAGGAGATTTCTGGAAACACCATATATTTT
>TRBV11-3|TRBJ2-3|-|-|15
CASSPGGGPTDTQYF
TGTGCCAGCAGCCCTGGGGGCGGACCCACAGATACGCAGTATTTT
>TRBV9|TRBJ2-3|-|-|15
CASSVGLSGPDTQYF
TGTGCCAGCAGCGTAGGTCTCAGCGGGCCAGATACGCAGTATTTT
>TRBV7-2|TRBJ1-5|-|-|14
CASSTQVGGQPQHF
TGTGCCAGCAGCACTCAGGTGGGGGGGCAGCCCCAGCATTTT
>TRBV29-1|TRBJ1-3|TRBD1|-|14
CSATTGSPGNTIYF
TGCAGCGCCACGACAGGGAGCCCTGGAAACACCATATATTTT
>TRBV4-2|TRBJ2-3|-|-|19
CASSQNGKTPARFTDTQYF
TGTGCCAGCAGCCAAAACGGCAAGACTCCAGCGAGATTCACAGATACGCAGTATTTT
>TRBV28|TRBJ2-7|-|-|10
CASQGYEQYF
TGTGCCTCTCAGGGGTACGAGCAGTACTTC
>TRBV7-9|TRBJ2-5|-|-|16
CASSLKSGTSQETQYF
TGTGCCAGCAGCTTAAAATCCGGGACTTCCCAAGAGACCCAGTACTTC
>TRBV28|TRBJ2-5|-|-|11
CASSPRGTQYF
TGTGCCAGCAGTCCCCGCGGGACCCAGTACTTC
>TRBV11-1|TRBJ1-5|TRBD1|few|14
CASSPDRTNQPQHF
TGTGCCAGCAGCCCGGACAGGACCAATCAGCCCCAGCATTTT
>TRBV28|TRBJ2-3|TRBD2|-|14
CASSFLSGTDTQYF
TGTGCCAGCAGTTTTCTTAGCGGGACAGATACGCAGTATTTT
>TRBV9|TRBJ1-4|-|-|15
CASSVWGGGNEKLFF
TGTGCCAGCAGCGTATGGGGAGGCGGTAATGAAAAACTGTTTTTT
>TRBV9|TRBJ2-1|-|once|11
CASSRGHEQFF
TGTGCCAGCAGTCGTGGCCATGAGCAGTTCTTC
>TRBV19|TRBJ2-1|-|-|13
CASSIVPRNEQFF
TGTGCCAGTAGTATAGTTCCCCGTAATGAGCAGTTCTTC
>TRBV19|TRBJ1-3|-|-|16
CASSITGFLSGNTIYF
TGTGCCAGTAGTATTACAGGGTTTCTATCTGGAAACACCATATATTTT
>TRBV6-1|TRBJ1-1|-|few|12
CASTRMGAGAFF
TGTGCCAGCACCCGGATGGGGGCTGGAGCTTTCTTT
>TRBV18|TRBJ2-5|TRBD2|-|17
CASSFTGTSGSLETQYF
TGTGCCAGCTCATTTACCGGGACTAGCGGGAGTTTGGAGACCCAGTACTTC
>TRBV4-3|TRBJ2-7|-|-|16
CASSQAGGSGTYEQYF
TGCGCCAGCAGCCAAGCTGGAGGTTCTGGGACCTACGAGCAGTACTTC
>TRBV27|TRBJ2-7|TRBD2|-|14
CASSSGRASYEQYF
TGTGCCAGCAGTTCCGGGAGGGCCTCATACGAGCAGTACTTC
>TRBV11-2|TRBJ2-1|TRBD1|-|17
CASSLGGTGGILGEQFF
TGTGCCAGCAGCTTAGGGGGAACAGGGGGAATTCTCGGGGAGCAGTTCTTC